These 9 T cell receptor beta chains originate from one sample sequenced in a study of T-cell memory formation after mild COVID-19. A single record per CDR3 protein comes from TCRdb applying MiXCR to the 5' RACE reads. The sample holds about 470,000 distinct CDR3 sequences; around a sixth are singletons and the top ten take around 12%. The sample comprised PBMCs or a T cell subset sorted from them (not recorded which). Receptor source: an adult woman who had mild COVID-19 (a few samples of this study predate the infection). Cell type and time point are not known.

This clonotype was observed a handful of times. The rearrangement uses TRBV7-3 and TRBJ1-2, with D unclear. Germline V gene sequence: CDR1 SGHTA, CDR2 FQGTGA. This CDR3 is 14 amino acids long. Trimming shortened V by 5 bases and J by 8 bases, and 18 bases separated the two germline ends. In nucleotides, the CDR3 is TGTGCCAGCAGCCCAGAACCGGGAGCCGGAGGCTACACCTTC. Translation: CASSPEPGAGGYTF. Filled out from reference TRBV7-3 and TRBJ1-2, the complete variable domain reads GAGVSQTPSNKVTEKGKYVELRCDPISGHTALYWYRQSLGQGPEFLIYFQGTGAADDSGLPNDRFFAVRPEGSVSTLKIQRTERGDSAVYLCASSPEPGAGGYTFGSGTRLTVV.

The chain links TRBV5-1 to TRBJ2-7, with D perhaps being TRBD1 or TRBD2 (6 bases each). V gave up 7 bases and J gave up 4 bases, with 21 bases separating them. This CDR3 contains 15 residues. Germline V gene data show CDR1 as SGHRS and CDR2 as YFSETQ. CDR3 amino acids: CASGGQQGGWYEQYF. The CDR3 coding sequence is TGCGCCAGCGGCGGGCAACAGGGAGGTTGGTACGAGCAGTACTTC.

This CDR3 is CASSFLDGRNDEQYF. CDR3 in DNA: TGTGCCAGCAGCTTCCTGGACGGGCGTAACGACGAGCAGTACTTC. V usage is TRBV9 and J usage is TRBJ2-7; D gene unclear. This CDR3 is built from 15 residues. V was pared by 4 bases and J by 5 bases, with 19 bases between. The V gene's germline CDR1 is SGDLS and CDR2 YYNGEE.

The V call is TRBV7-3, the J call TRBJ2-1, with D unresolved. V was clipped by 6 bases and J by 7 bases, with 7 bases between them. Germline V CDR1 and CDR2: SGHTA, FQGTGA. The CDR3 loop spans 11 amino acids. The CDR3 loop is CASSSMNEQFF. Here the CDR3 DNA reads TGTGCCAGCAGTTCGATGAATGAGCAGTTCTTC. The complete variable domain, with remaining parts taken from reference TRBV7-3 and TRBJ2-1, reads GAGVSQTPSNKVTEKGKYVELRCDPISGHTALYWYRQSLGQGPEFLIYFQGTGAADDSGLPNDRFFAVRPEGSVSTLKIQRTERGDSAVYLCASSSMNEQFFGPGTRLTVL.

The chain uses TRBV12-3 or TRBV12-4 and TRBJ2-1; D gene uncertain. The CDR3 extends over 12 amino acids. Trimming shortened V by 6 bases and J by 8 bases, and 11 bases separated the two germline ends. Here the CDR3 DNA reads TGTGCCAGCAGGCTCTCCTGGGATGAGCAGTTCTTC. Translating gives CASRLSWDEQFF.

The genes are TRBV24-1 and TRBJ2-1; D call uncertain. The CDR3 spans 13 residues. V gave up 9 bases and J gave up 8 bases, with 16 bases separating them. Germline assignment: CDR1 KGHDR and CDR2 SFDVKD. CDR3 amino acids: CATSSSRIHEQFF. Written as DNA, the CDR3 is TGTGCCACCTCCTCCTCACGCATCCATGAGCAGTTCTTC.

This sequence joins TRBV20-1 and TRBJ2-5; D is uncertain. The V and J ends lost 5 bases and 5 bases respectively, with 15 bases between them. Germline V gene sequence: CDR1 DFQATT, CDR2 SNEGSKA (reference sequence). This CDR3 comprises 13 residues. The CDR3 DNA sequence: TGCAGTGCTCCGCCGGAACCGTTGGAGACCCAGTACTTC. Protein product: CSAPPEPLETQYF.

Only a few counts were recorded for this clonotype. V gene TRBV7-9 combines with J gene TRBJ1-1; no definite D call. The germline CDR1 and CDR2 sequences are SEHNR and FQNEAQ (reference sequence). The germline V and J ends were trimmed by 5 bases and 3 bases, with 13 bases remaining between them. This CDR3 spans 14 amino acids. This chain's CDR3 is CASSLPGWDTEAFF. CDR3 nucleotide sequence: TGTGCCAGCAGCCTACCGGGGTGGGACACTGAAGCTTTCTTT.

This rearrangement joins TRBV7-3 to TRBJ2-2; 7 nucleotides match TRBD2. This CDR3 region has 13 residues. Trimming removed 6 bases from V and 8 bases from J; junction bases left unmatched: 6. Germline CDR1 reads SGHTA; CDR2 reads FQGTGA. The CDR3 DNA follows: TGTGCCAGCAGACCAACTAGCGTAGGGGAGCTGTTTTTT. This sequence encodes CASRPTSVGELFF.